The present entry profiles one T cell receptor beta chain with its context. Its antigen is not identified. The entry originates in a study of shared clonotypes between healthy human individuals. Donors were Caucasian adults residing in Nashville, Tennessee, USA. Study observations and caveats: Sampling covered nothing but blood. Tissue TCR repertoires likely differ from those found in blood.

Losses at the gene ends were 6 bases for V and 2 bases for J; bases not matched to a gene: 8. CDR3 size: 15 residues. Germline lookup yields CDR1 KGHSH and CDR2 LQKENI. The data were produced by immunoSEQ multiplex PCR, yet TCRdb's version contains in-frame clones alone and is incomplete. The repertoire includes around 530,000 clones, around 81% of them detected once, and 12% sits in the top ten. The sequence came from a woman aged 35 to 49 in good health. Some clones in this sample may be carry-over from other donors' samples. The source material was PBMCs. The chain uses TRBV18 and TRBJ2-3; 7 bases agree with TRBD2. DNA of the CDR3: TGTGCCAGCTCGTCTACTAGCGACTTCACAGATACGCAGTATTTT. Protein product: CASSSTSDFTDTQYF.